This T cell receptor beta chain was retrieved from a study of PD-1 blockade in mismatch repair-deficient tumors. The CDR3 contains 15 residues. Trimming took 0 bases from V and 8 from J, leaving 16 bases between them. The germline gives CDR1 SGHRS, CDR2 YFSETQ. Profiling relied on immunoSEQ multiplex PCR, and the TCRdb table lists in-frame clones only, not all of them. This table holds around 30,000 clones, roughly 80% found once. The receptor was derived from an adult with mismatch repair-deficient cancer. The material was PBMCs, obtained around 6 weeks after starting pembrolizumab. The chain links TRBV5-1 to TRBJ2-3; D may be TRBD2 (6 bases). CDR3 sequence (DNA): TGCGCCAGCAGCTTGGATGGAGGGGCCGGTGTTACGCAGTATTTT. The encoded protein is CASSLDGGAGVTQYF.